The clone carrying this T cell receptor beta chain was found once. Its matching antigen is unknown. Sequencing used cDNA as its template, made by extracting RNA and reverse transcribing it. The protocol was immunoSEQ multiplex PCR, while the TCRdb copy is restricted to in-frame clones and leaves out a portion. The data contain about 150,000 clones, roughly 64% of them singletons. These data belong to a study of CD8+ T cells in alopecia areata. Per germline, CDR1 SGHAT and CDR2 FQNNGV. The CDR3 is made up of 13 amino acids. Trimming stripped 5 bases from V and 2 bases from J, with 10 bases between. As part of sample collection, lesional scalp punch biopsies and peripheral blood were taken from alopecia areata patients. Findings of the study overall: Compared with normal scalp, lesional scalp had higher clonality and more expanded CD8+ clones. Possibly because of HLA-related factors, TCR sharing was less clear across patients than in mice.

The chain joins TRBV11-2 to TRBJ2-7; the D gene could be TRBD1 or TRBD2 (5 bases each). This receptor was identified in a human donor with alopecia areata. Sequencing was performed on CD4+ T cells sorted from blood, taken at week 0. The CDR3 DNA reads TGTGCCAGCAGCCCGGGACCCACCTACGAGCAGTACTTC. It translates to CASSPGPTYEQYF.